Below are 26 T cell receptor beta chains sequenced from a single sample in a study of T cells after yellow fever vaccination. TCRdb reprocessed the 5' RACE reads with MiXCR, giving one entry per CDR3 protein. The sample has some 300,000 distinct CDR3 sequences, around 8.6% seen once. The starting material was CD4+ T cells sorted from PBMCs, obtained 5 days after the yellow fever booster vaccination. Receptors originate from a man aged 18 to 30 who received the YFV17D yellow fever vaccine.

This clonotype was picked up a small number of times. The chain recombines TRBV9 with TRBJ2-3, with D unresolved. Germline values: CDR1 SGDLS, CDR2 YYNGEE. The length of the CDR3 is 15 residues. Between the trimmed V and J ends, which lost 4 bases and 2 bases, there was a span of 14 bases. The CDR3 DNA is TGTGCCAGCAGCCCCCCTGGGCCGACCACAGATACGCAGTATTTT. Protein: CASSPPGPTTDTQYF. The complete variable domain, with remaining parts taken from reference TRBV9 and TRBJ2-3, reads DSGVTQTPKHLITATGQRVTLRCSPRSGDLSVYWYQQSLDQGLQFLIQYYNGEERAKGNILERFSAQQFPDLHSELNLSSLELGDSALYFCASSPPGPTTDTQYFGPGTRLTVL.

This clonotype was detected a few times. The chain recombines TRBV30 with TRBJ2-7, with a tentative D call TRBD2 (5 bases). CDR1 is GTSNPN, CDR2 SVGIG, per germline (reference sequence). This CDR3 has 15 residues. V was shortened by 0 bases and J by 1 base, with 13 bases between the two germline ends. The CDR3 sequence is CAWSVRGSGSYEQYF. In DNA form, the CDR3 reads TGTGCCTGGAGTGTTCGGGGATCGGGGTCCTACGAGCAGTACTTC. Supplemented by reference TRBV30 and TRBJ2-7, the full variable domain reads SQTIHQWPATLVQPVGSPLSLECTVEGTSNPNLYWYRQAAGRGLQLLFYSVGIGQISSEVPQNLSASRPQDRQFILSSKKLLLSDSGFYLCAWSVRGSGSYEQYFGPGTRLTVT.

The rearrangement links TRBV12-3 or TRBV12-4 to TRBJ2-2; D gene ambiguous. Trimming pared 6 bases from V and 11 bases from J, leaving 10 bases between. This CDR3 comprises 11 residues. As DNA, the CDR3 is TGTGCCAGCAGGGTTAGACTCGAGCTGTTTTTT. Translation gives CASRVRLELFF.

This clonotype appeared many times. The J gene is TRBJ2-5, the V gene TRBV5-1; D ambiguous. The length of the CDR3 is 19 residues. Germline V gives CDR1 SGHRS, CDR2 YFSETQ. V was cut by 4 bases and J by 1 base, with 26 bases left in between. CDR3 protein: CASSLGLFSGSRSQETQYF. For the CDR3, the DNA is TGCGCCAGCAGCCTGGGCTTGTTTTCGGGTAGCAGGAGCCAAGAGACCCAGTACTTC.

The V gene is TRBV2, the J gene TRBJ2-1; TRBD2 is a possible D gene (5 bases). This CDR3 has 14 residues. Germline CDR1 reads SNHLY; CDR2 reads FYNNEI. V gave up 8 bases and J gave up 4 bases, with 15 bases separating them. For the CDR3, the DNA is TGTGCCAGCGGGGAGTTGAGGTCGTACAATGAGCAGTTCTTC. Translating it yields CASGELRSYNEQFF.

This clonotype was seen more than once but under ten times. The chain employs TRBV6-2 or TRBV6-3 and TRBJ2-3; D remains unclear. Trimming cost V 2 bases and J 9 bases, with 12 bases left between them. CDR1 and CDR2 from the germline V gene are MNHEY and SVGEGT. CDR3 length: 13 amino acids. Here the CDR3 reads CASSYPARQTQYF. Written as DNA, the CDR3 is TGTGCCAGCAGTTACCCCGCGCGACAAACGCAGTATTTT.

The chain carries TRBV5-1 and TRBJ1-1, with D perhaps matching TRBD1 (6 bases). This CDR3 spans 15 amino acids. Germline V gene lookup returns CDR1 SGHRS and CDR2 YFSETQ. V lost 5 bases and J 4 bases, leaving 18 bases between the germline ends. DNA of the CDR3: TGCGCCAGCAGTCGGGGGATCACAGGGCCCACTGAAGCTTTCTTT. This sequence encodes CASSRGITGPTEAFF.

The chain uses TRBV10-1 and TRBJ2-2, with D possibly being TRBD1 or TRBD2 (5 bases each). Germline V lookup: CDR1 WNHNN, CDR2 SYGVQD (reference sequence). Trimming removed 4 bases at V and 6 bases at J, with 15 bases between. The CDR3 is 15 amino acids. Here the CDR3 DNA reads TGCGCCAGCAGTGTCGGAAAAGGGACGGCCGGGGAGCTGTTTTTT. This translates into CASSVGKGTAGELFF.

The chain is built from TRBV6-5 and TRBJ2-5, with D uncertain. The V gene lost 0 bases and the J gene lost 5 bases, with 13 bases spanning the gap. Germline-derived CDR1 and CDR2 are MNHEY and SVGAGI. The CDR3 totals 15 residues. CDR3 residues: CASSYSSGLGETQYF. The DNA of the CDR3 is TGTGCCAGCAGTTACTCTAGTGGGTTGGGTGAGACCCAGTACTTC.

This sequence joins TRBV20-1 and TRBJ2-3; maybe TRBD2 (6 bases). Germline V gene sequence: CDR1 DFQATT, CDR2 SNEGSKA (reference sequence). The CDR3 covers 12 residues. V was clipped by 3 bases and J by 3 bases, with 7 bases between them. The CDR3 protein is CSASRGTDTQYF. Written as DNA, the CDR3 is TGCAGTGCTAGTCGGGGGACAGATACGCAGTATTTT.

In its sample, this clonotype was seen once. The chain has TRBV28 and TRBJ2-7; no definite D call. CDR1 and CDR2 (germline): MDHEN, SYDVKM. The CDR3 length is 13 residues. V lost 6 bases to trimming and J lost 0 bases, with 9 bases between them. CDR3 nucleotides: TGTGCCAGCAGAAAAGCTAGCTCCTACGAGCAGTACGTC. Protein product: CASRKASSYEQYV.

This clonotype was counted ten times or more. The chain uses TRBV5-1 and TRBJ2-5; TRBD1 matches at 11 bases. Looked up from germline, CDR1 is SGHRS and CDR2 is YFSETQ. The CDR3 has 15 residues. Germline trimming cut 4 bases from V and 4 bases from J; bases unmatched to any gene: 6. CDR3 protein: CASSGGQGALETQYF. The CDR3 region has the DNA TGCGCCAGCAGCGGCGGACAGGGGGCATTAGAGACCCAGTACTTC.

The V and J genes are TRBV2 and TRBJ2-2, with a tentative D call TRBD1 (6 bases). The CDR3 totals 15 residues. Per the germline V gene, CDR1 is SNHLY and CDR2 is FYNNEI. V lost 2 bases to trimming and J lost 3 bases, with 10 bases between them. As DNA, the CDR3 is TGTGCCAGCAGTGAACTGGGGGCAGACACCGGGGAGCTGTTTTTT. As protein: CASSELGADTGELFF.

This sequence joins TRBV6-7 and TRBJ1-5; a weak D match, TRBD1 (5 bases). TRBV6-7 is noted as an ORF with a role that remains uncertain. Trimming stripped 8 bases from V and 0 bases from J, with 8 bases between. The CDR3 is made up of 13 amino acids. The CDR3 sequence is CASRQFSNQPQHF. CDR3 DNA sequence: TGTGCCAGCCGACAGTTTAGCAATCAGCCCCAGCATTTT.

The J gene is TRBJ1-1, the V gene TRBV12-3 or TRBV12-4; D not resolved. The length of the CDR3 is 14 residues. Deletions cut 5 bases from V and 1 base from J, with 11 bases between. The CDR3 DNA sequence: TGTGCCAGCAGTGCCAGACGGCCGAACACTGAAGCTTTCTTT. This encodes CASSARRPNTEAFF.

In this sample, this clonotype turned up a few times. V is TRBV29-1 and J is TRBJ2-5, with 8 bases matching TRBD2. The CDR3 has 12 residues. Germline V gene data show CDR1 as SQVTM and CDR2 as ANQGSEA. V shed 5 bases and J 3 bases; nucleotides not matched to a gene: 2. CDR3 nucleotide sequence: TGCAGCGTTCTACTAGCGGAAGAGACCCAGTACTTC. Amino acid sequence: CSVLLAEETQYF.

This clonotype occurred many times. The chain employs TRBV29-1 and TRBJ1-4; 8 bases fit TRBD1. Germline V gene sequence: CDR1 SQVTM, CDR2 ANQGSEA. There are 13 residues in the CDR3. J was trimmed by 2 bases and V by 6 bases; bases with no gene match: 2. DNA for the CDR3: TGCAGCGTGGCAGGGGGCACTAATGAAAAACTGTTTTTT. This sequence encodes CSVAGGTNEKLFF.

V and J are TRBV6-9 and TRBJ1-1; unclear D gene. Germline CDR1 MNHGY, CDR2 SVAAGI. The CDR3 runs 16 residues. Trimming stripped 1 base from V and 0 bases from J, with 12 bases between. DNA of the CDR3: TGTGCCAGCAGTTATTTTAACCCTTGGATGAACACTGAAGCTTTCTTT. Residues: CASSYFNPWMNTEAFF.

This clonotype was counted between two and nine times. J is TRBJ2-7 and V is TRBV28; 12 nucleotides line up with TRBD1. V shed 6 bases and J 7 bases; nucleotides not matched to a gene: 10. Germline V gene data show CDR1 as MDHEN and CDR2 as SYDVKM. The CDR3 contains 15 residues. The DNA for the CDR3 is TGTGCCAGCAGCTCCCCGGGACAGGGGGCTAATGAGCAGTACGTC. Residues: CASSSPGQGANEQYV.

This clonotype was detected many times. The V and J genes are TRBV28 and TRBJ1-2; D gene ambiguous. V was pared by 4 bases and J by 4 bases, with 7 bases between. The V gene's germline CDR1 is MDHEN and CDR2 SYDVKM. This CDR3 has 12 amino acids. The CDR3 spells CASSSRTYGYTF. The DNA of the CDR3 is TGTGCCAGCAGTTCCCGGACCTATGGCTACACCTTC.

The V call is TRBV19, the J call TRBJ2-5, with D maybe TRBD1 (6 bases). Trimming left V 4 bases short and J 7 bases short, with 13 bases between. This CDR3 has 13 amino acids. Germline lookup yields CDR1 LNHDA and CDR2 SQIVND (reference sequence). For the CDR3, the DNA is TGTGCCAGTAGTACCCAGGACAGTCTGACCCAGTACTTC. Translating gives CASSTQDSLTQYF.

This chain joins TRBV3-1 and TRBJ1-2, with a tentative D call TRBD1 (5 bases). The germline V and J ends were trimmed by 0 bases and 4 bases, with 9 bases remaining between them. The germline V gene encodes CDR1 LGHDT and CDR2 YNNKEL (reference sequence). The CDR3 sequence is 14 residues long. The CDR3 DNA follows: TGTGCCAGCAGCCAAGAACGACAGAGCTATGGCTACACCTTC. Protein sequence: CASSQERQSYGYTF.

This clonotype was picked up many times. The gene calls are TRBV2 and TRBJ1-5, with 8 bases identical to TRBD1. This CDR3 is 14 amino acids long. CDR1 SNHLY and CDR2 FYNNEI come from the germline V gene. Trimming took 8 bases from V and 7 from J; bases not matched to a gene: 10. CDR3 region: CASGVGQGGQPQHF. CDR3 bases: TGTGCCAGCGGGGTAGGACAGGGTGGACAGCCCCAGCATTTT.

V gene TRBV5-4 combines with J gene TRBJ1-6; 7 bases align to TRBD1. The germline gives CDR1 SGHNT, CDR2 YYREEE (reference sequence). Losses at the gene ends were 4 bases for V and 10 bases for J; bases not matched to a gene: 11. The CDR3 is 15 residues long. CDR3 loop: CASSTLGQEVSPLHF. CDR3 sequence (DNA): TGTGCCAGCAGCACCCTCGGACAGGAGGTCTCACCCCTCCACTTT.

This chain joins TRBV4-3 and TRBJ1-6; D gene unclear. Between the trimmed V and J ends, which lost 2 bases and 7 bases, there was a span of 12 bases. This CDR3 spans 15 amino acids. Germline assignment: CDR1 LGHNA and CDR2 YSLEER. Here the CDR3 reads CASSQTGLVNSPLHF. The CDR3 DNA sequence: TGCGCCAGCAGCCAAACCGGGCTTGTCAATTCACCCCTCCACTTT.

This clonotype has just a few counts. The J gene is TRBJ1-1, the V gene TRBV4-1; unclear D gene. From germline, CDR1 is MGHRA and CDR2 YSYEKL. V dropped 0 bases and J dropped 1 base, with 15 bases sitting between them. The CDR3 runs 17 residues. CDR3 nucleotide sequence: TGCGCCAGCAGCCAAGAGGCAGCGGGCAGGCGGAACACTGAAGCTTTCTTT. Amino acid sequence: CASSQEAAGRRNTEAFF.